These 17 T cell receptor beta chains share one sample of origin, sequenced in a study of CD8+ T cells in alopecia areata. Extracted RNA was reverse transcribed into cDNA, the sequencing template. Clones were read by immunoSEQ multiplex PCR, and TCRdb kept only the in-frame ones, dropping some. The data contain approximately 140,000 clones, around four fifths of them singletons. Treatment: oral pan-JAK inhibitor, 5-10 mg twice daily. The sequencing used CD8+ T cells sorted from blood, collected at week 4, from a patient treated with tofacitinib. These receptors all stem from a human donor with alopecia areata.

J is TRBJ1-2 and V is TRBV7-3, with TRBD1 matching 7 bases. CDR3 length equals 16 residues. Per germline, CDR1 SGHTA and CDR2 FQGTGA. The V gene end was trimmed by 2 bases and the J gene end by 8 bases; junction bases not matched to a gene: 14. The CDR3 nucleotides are TGTGCCAGCAGCTTATGGGCAGGGGGAAGTGCGGAGGGCTACACCTTC. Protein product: CASSLWAGGSAEGYTF.

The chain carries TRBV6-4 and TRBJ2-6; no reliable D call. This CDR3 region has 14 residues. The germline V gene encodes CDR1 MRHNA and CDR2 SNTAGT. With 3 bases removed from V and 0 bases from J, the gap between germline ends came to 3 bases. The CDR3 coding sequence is TGTGCCAGCAGTGAATACTCTGGGGCCAACGTCCTGACTTTC. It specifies CASSEYSGANVLTF.

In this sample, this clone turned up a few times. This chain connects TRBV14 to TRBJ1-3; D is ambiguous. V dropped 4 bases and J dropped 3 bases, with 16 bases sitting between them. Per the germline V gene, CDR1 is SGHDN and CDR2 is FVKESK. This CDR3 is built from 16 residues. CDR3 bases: TGTGCCAGCAGCCGACCCGACGGAGGTTATGGAAACACCATATATTTT. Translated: CASSRPDGGYGNTIYF.

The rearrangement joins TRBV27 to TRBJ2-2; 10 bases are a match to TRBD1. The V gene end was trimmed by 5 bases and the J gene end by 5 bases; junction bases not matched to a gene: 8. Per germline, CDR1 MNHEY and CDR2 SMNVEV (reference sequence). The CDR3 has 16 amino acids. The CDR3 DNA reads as TGTGCCAGCAGTAGCGGGACAGGGGAAGGTACCGGGGAGCTGTTTTTT. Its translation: CASSSGTGEGTGELFF.

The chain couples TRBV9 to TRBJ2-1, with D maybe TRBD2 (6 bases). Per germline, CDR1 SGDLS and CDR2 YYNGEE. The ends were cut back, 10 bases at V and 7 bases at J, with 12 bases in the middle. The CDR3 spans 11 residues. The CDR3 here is CASQGRNEQFF. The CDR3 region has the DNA TGTGCCTCCCAAGGGAGGAATGAGCAGTTCTTC.

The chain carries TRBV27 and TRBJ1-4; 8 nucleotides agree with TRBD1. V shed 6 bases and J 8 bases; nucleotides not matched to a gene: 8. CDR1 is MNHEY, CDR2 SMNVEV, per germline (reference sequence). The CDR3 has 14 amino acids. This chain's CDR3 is CASSFRDRQEKLFF. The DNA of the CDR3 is TGTGCCAGCAGCTTCCGGGACAGGCAAGAAAAACTGTTTTTT.

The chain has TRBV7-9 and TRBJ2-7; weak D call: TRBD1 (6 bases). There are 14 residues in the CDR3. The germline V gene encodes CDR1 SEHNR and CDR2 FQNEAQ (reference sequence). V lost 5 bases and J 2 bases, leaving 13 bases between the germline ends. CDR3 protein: CASSPQGPTYEQYF. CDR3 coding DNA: TGTGCCAGCAGCCCCCAGGGGCCCACCTACGAGCAGTACTTC.

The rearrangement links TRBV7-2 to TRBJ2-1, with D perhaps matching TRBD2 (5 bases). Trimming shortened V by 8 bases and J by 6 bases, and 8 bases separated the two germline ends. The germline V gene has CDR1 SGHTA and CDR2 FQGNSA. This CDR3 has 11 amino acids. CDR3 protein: CASRRGNEQFF. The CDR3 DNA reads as TGTGCCAGCCGCCGGGGCAATGAGCAGTTCTTC.

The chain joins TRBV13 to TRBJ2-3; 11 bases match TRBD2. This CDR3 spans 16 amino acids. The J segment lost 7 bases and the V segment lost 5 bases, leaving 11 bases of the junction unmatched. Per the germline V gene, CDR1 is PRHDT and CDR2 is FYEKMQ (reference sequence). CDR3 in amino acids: CASSDLSSGGPHTQYF. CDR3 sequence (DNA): TGTGCCAGCAGCGACCTATCTAGCGGGGGGCCACATACGCAGTATTTT.

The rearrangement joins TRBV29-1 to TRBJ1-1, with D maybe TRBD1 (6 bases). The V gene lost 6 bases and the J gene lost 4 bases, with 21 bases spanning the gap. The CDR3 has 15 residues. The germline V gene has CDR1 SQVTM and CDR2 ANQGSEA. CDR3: CSVGGFWKGGTEAFF. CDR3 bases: TGCAGCGTGGGAGGCTTCTGGAAAGGGGGCACTGAAGCTTTCTTT. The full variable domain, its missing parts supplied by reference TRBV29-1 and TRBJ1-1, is SAVISQKPSRDICQRGTSLTIQCQVDSQVTMMFWYRQQPGQSLTLIATANQGSEATYESGFVIDKFPISRPNLTFSTLTVSNMSPEDSSIYLCSVGGFWKGGTEAFFGQGTRLTVV.

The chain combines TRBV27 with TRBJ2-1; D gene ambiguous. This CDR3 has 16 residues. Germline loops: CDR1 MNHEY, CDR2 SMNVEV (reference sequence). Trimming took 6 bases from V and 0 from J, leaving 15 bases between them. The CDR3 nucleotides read TGTGCCAGCAGCCGCTCCGGGCTAGGCTCCTACAATGAGCAGTTCTTC. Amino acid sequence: CASSRSGLGSYNEQFF.

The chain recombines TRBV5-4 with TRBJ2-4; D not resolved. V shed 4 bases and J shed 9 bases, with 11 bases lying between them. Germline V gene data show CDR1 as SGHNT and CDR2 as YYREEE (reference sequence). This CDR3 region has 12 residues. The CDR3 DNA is TGTGCCAGCAGCACCGGAACTACCATTCAGTACTTC. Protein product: CASSTGTTIQYF.

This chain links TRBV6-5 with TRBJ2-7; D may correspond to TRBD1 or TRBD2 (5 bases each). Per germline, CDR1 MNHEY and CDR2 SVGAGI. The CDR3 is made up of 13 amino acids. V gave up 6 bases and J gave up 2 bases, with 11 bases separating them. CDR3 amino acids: CASRPGPPYEQYF. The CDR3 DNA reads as TGTGCCAGCAGGCCGGGACCCCCCTACGAGCAGTACTTC.

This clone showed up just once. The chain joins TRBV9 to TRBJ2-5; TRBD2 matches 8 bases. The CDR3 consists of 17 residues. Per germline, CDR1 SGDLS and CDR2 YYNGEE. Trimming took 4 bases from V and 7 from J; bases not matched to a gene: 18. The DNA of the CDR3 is TGTGCCAGCAGCCCTCGGATTGGGACTAGTCGGTCGGGGACCCAGTACTTC. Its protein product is CASSPRIGTSRSGTQYF.

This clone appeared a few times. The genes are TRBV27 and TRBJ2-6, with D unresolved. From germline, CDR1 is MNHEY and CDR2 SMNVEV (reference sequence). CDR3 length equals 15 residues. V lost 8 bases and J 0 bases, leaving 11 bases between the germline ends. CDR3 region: CASSPKFSGANVLTF. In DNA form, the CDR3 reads TGTGCCAGCTCCCCTAAGTTCTCTGGGGCCAACGTCCTGACTTTC.

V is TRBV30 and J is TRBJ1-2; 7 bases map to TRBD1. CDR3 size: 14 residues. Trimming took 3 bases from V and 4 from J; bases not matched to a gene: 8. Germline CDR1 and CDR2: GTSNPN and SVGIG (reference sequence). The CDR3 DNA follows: TGTGCCTGGAGCCGAGGGGGCTTTGGCTATGGCTACACCTTC. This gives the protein CAWSRGGFGYGYTF.

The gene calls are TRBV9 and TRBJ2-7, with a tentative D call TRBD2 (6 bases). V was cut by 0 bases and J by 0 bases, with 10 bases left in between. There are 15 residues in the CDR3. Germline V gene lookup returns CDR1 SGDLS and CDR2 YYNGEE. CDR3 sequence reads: CASSVDGGGSYEQYF. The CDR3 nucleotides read TGTGCCAGCAGCGTAGATGGGGGAGGCTCCTACGAGCAGTACTTC.